Detailed here is one TCR beta chain. As yet, its antigen is unknown. V was trimmed by 2 bases and J by 5 bases, leaving 18 bases between them. In germline, CDR1 is SQVTM, CDR2 ANQGSEA. The CDR3 contains 15 residues. Clones were read by immunoSEQ multiplex PCR, and TCRdb kept only the in-frame ones, dropping some. The sample contains about 130,000 clones, 88% of which appear only once. This sample was included in a study of T cell responses to AZD1222 COVID-19 vaccine. Whole-study findings and limits: Two AZD1222 administrations were followed by greater Spike-specific TCR breadth and depth.

The chain employs TRBV29-1 and TRBJ2-5; D possibly matches TRBD1 or TRBD2 (5 bases each). The sequence was collected from an adult in good health. The input for sequencing was peripheral blood, taken on day 0 of AZD1222 vaccination. CDR3 in DNA: TGCAGCGTTGAATGGGGACCATCCCCCGGGGAGACCCAGTACTTC. Amino acids: CSVEWGPSPGETQYF.